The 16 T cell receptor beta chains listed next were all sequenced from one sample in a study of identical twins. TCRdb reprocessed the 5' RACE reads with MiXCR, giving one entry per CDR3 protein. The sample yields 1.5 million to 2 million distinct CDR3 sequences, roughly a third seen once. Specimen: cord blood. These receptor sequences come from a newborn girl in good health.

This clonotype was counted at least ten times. The CDR3 loop is CASSRRTGGVYEQYF. Written as DNA, the CDR3 is TGTGCCAGCAGCCGTCGGACAGGGGGCGTCTACGAGCAGTACTTC. The rearrangement links TRBV12-3 or TRBV12-4 to TRBJ2-7; 11 positions agree with TRBD1. This CDR3 region has 15 residues. With 6 bases clipped from V and 3 bases from J, the junction kept 7 bases outside the gene matches.

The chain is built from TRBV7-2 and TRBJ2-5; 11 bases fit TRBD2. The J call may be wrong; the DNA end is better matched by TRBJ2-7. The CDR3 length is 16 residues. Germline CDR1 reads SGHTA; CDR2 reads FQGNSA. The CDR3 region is CASSPVAGGPIVEQYF. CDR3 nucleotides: TGTGCCAGCAGCCCCGTAGCGGGGGGGCCTATCGTCGAGCAGTACTTC.

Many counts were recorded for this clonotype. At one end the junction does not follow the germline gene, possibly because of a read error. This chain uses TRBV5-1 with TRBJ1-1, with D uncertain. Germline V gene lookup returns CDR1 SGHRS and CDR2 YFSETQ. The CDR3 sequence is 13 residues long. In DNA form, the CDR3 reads TGTGCCAGCAGCTTAGAGGGAGGGACTGAAGCTTTCTTT. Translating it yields CASSLEGGTEAFF. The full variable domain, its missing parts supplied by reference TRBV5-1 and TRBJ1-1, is KAGVTQTPRYLIKTRGQQVTLSCSPISGHRSVSWYQQTPGQGLQFLFEYFSETQRNKGNFPGRFSGRQFSNSRSEMNVSTLELGDSALYLCASSLEGGTEAFFGQGTRLTVV.

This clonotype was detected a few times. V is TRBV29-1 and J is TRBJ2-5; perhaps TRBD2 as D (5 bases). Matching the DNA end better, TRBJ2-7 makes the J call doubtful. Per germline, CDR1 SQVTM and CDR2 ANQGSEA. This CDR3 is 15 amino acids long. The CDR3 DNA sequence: TGCAGCGTTGTTGACGAGGCCTTCGGGGAGTACGAGCAGTACTTC. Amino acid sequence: CSVVDEAFGEYEQYF.

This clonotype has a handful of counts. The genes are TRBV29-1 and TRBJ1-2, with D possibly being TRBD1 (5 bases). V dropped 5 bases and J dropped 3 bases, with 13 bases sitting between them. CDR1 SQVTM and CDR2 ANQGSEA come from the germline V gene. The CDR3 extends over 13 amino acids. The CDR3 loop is CSVQRGWDYGYTF. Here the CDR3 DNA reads TGCAGCGTTCAGCGGGGCTGGGACTATGGCTACACCTTC. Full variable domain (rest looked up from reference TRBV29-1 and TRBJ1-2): SAVISQKPSRDICQRGTSLTIQCQVDSQVTMMFWYRQQPGQSLTLIATANQGSEATYESGFVIDKFPISRPNLTFSTLTVSNMSPEDSSIYLCSVQRGWDYGYTFGSGTRLTVV.

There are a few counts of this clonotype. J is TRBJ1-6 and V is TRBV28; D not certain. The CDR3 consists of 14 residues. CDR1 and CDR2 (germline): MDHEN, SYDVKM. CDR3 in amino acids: CACRLSSYNSPLHF. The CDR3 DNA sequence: TGTGCGTGCAGGTTGAGCTCCTATAATTCACCCCTCCACTTT.

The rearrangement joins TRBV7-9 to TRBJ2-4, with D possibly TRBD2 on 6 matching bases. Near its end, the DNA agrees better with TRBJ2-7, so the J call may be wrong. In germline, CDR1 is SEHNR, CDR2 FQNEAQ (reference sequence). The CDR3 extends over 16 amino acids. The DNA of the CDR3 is TGTGCCAGCAGCTCGCAATGGAGGGGTGACCCCTACGAGCAGTACTTC. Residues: CASSSQWRGDPYEQYF.

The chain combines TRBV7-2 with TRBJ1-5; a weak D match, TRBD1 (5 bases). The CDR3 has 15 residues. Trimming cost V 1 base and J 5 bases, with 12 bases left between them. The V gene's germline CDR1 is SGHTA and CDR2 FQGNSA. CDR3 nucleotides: TGTGCCAGCAGCTTAGGGGCAGGGAGGCATCAGCCCCAGCATTTT. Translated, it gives CASSLGAGRHQPQHF.

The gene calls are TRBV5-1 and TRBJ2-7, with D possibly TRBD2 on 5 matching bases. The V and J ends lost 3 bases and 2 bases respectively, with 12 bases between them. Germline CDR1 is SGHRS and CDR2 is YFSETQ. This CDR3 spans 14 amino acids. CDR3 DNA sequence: TGCGCCAGCAGCTCCCTGGACTGGACCTACGAGCAGTACTTC. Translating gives CASSSLDWTYEQYF.

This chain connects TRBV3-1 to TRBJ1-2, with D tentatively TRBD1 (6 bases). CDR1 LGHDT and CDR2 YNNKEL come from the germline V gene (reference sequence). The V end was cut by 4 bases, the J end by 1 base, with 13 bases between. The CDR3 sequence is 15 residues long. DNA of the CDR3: TGTGCCAGCAGCCCTACAGGGCGCCTTAACTATGGCTACACCTTC. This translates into CASSPTGRLNYGYTF.

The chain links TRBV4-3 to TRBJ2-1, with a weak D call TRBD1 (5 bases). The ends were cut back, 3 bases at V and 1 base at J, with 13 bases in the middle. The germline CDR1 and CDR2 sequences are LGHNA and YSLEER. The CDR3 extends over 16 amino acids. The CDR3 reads CASSHVTGQSYNEQFF. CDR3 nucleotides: TGCGCCAGCAGCCATGTTACAGGCCAATCCTACAATGAGCAGTTCTTC.

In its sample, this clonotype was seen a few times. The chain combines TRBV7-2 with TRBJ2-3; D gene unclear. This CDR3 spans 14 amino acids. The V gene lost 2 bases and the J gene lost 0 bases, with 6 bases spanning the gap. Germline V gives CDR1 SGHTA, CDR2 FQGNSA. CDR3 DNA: TGTGCCAGCAGCTTACTCCATAGCACAGATACGCAGTATTTT. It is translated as CASSLLHSTDTQYF. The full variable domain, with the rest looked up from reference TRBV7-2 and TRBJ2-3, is GAGVSQSPSNKVTEKGKDVELRCDPISGHTALYWYRQSLGQGLEFLIYFQGNSAPDKSGLPSDRFSAERTGGSVSTLTIQRTQQEDSAVYLCASSLLHSTDTQYFGPGTRLTVL.

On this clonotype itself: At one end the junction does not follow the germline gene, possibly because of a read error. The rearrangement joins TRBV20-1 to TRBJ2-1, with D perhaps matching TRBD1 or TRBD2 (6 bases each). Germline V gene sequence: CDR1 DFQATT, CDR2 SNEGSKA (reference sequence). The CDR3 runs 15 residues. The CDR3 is CSARDWGRRDNEQVF. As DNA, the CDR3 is TGCAGTGCTAGAGATTGGGGTAGGAGGGACAATGAGCAGGTCTTC.

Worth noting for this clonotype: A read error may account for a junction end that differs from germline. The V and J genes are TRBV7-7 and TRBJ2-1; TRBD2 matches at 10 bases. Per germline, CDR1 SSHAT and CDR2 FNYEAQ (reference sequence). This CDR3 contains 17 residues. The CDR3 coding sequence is TGTGCTAGCAGCTTAGTTCCCTCTAGCGGGAGTTCGGGTGAGCAGTTCTTC. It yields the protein CASSLVPSSGSSGEQFF.

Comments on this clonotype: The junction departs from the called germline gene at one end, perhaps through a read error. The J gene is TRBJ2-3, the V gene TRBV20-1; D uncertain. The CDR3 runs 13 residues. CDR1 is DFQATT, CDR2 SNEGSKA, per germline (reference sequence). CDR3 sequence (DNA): TGCAGTGCTGGGCGAGGTAGCACAGATACGCGGTATTTT. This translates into CSAGRGSTDTRYF.

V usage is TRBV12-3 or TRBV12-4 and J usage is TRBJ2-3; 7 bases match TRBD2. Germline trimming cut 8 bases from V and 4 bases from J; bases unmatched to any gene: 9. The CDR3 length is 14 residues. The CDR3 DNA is TGTGCCAGCGGGGGGGGAGTCGGGGCAGATACGCAGTATTTT. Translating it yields CASGGGVGADTQYF.